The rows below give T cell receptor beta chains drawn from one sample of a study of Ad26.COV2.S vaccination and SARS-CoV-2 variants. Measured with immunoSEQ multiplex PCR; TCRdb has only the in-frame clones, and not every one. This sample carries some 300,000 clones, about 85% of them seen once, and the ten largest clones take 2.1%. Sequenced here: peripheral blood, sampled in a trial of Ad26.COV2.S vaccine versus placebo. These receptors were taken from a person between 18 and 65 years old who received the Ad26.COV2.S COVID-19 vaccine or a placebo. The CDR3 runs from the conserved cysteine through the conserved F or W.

cdr3_aa: CASSSQGTGVLFF
j_call: TRBJ2-2
v_call: TRBV18

cdr3_aa: CASSGRAPGYTF
j_call: TRBJ1-2
v_call: TRBV9

cdr3_aa: CASSLRSSGNNEQFF
j_call: TRBJ2-1
v_call: TRBV7-2

cdr3_aa: CASSKQRGAWDTEAFF
j_call: TRBJ1-1
v_call: TRBV19

cdr3_aa: CASSLLGQAGGYTF
j_call: TRBJ1-2
v_call: TRBV28

cdr3_aa: CSVTGTENYEQYF
j_call: TRBJ2-7
v_call: TRBV29-1

cdr3_aa: CATSAGTGVLDEKLFF
j_call: TRBJ1-4
v_call: TRBV24-1

cdr3_aa: CASSFGQGDTGELFF
j_call: TRBJ2-2
v_call: TRBV5-1

cdr3_aa: CATSDLASGGPNEQFF
j_call: TRBJ2-1
v_call: TRBV24-1

cdr3_aa: CASSGGPRGPYEQYF
j_call: TRBJ2-7
v_call: TRBV28

cdr3_aa: CAWSVNYFGTGDGYTF
j_call: TRBJ1-2
v_call: TRBV30

cdr3_aa: CSVTQGRSSGTGELFF
j_call: TRBJ2-2
v_call: TRBV29-1

cdr3_aa: CATSAGSNTEAFF
j_call: TRBJ1-1
v_call: TRBV5-1

cdr3_aa: CASGNRVGNQPQHF
j_call: TRBJ1-5
v_call: TRBV11-2

cdr3_aa: CASRAGTRENIQYF
j_call: TRBJ2-4
v_call: TRBV5-6

cdr3_aa: CASSADSYTEAFF
j_call: TRBJ1-1
v_call: TRBV2

cdr3_aa: CASRLGLAFEQFF
j_call: TRBJ2-1
v_call: TRBV6-6

cdr3_aa: CASSTRGSNSPLHF
j_call: TRBJ1-6
v_call: TRBV19

cdr3_aa: CASSFVGGSSEQYF
j_call: TRBJ2-7
v_call: TRBV28

cdr3_aa: CASSIRGGEAGYTF
j_call: TRBJ1-2
v_call: TRBV19

cdr3_aa: CASSQGQARRGNTIYF
j_call: TRBJ1-3
v_call: TRBV3-1/TRBV3-2

cdr3_aa: CASSPSGTGHGYTF
j_call: TRBJ1-2
v_call: TRBV27

cdr3_aa: CASSSSGTSGGAPGELFF
j_call: TRBJ2-2
v_call: TRBV6-2/TRBV6-3

cdr3_aa: CYRAPTNEKLFF
j_call: TRBJ1-4
v_call: TRBV24-1

cdr3_aa: CASSPRTSGTDTQYF
j_call: TRBJ2-3
v_call: TRBV5-4

cdr3_aa: CASSQDFGETQYF
j_call: TRBJ2-5
v_call: TRBV12-3/TRBV12-4

cdr3_aa: CASSEVRGGRETQYF
j_call: TRBJ2-5
v_call: TRBV7-3

cdr3_aa: CASSVEGGGRRTGELFF
j_call: TRBJ2-2
v_call: TRBV9

cdr3_aa: CASSRTGQEEQYF
j_call: TRBJ2-7
v_call: TRBV7-3

cdr3_aa: CASSPFTNAEAFF
j_call: TRBJ1-1
v_call: TRBV2

cdr3_aa: CASSPADRSSYNEQFF
j_call: TRBJ2-1
v_call: TRBV18

cdr3_aa: CASSRRDRGPFYGYTF
j_call: TRBJ1-2
v_call: TRBV4-2

cdr3_aa: CASSLTPSGNEQFF
j_call: TRBJ2-1
v_call: TRBV9

cdr3_aa: CASSSQAGAVNTGELFF
j_call: TRBJ2-2
v_call: TRBV5-5

cdr3_aa: CASSYFREDSPLHF
j_call: TRBJ1-6
v_call: TRBV6-6

cdr3_aa: CASSQELYSYEQYF
j_call: TRBJ2-7
v_call: TRBV14

cdr3_aa: CASSHNLQETQYF
j_call: TRBJ2-5
v_call: TRBV12-3/TRBV12-4

cdr3_aa: CASSYSRAWGNTEAFF
j_call: TRBJ1-1
v_call: TRBV6-5

cdr3_aa: CSARTKYEQYF
j_call: TRBJ2-7
v_call: TRBV20-1

cdr3_aa: CASSFRRQNEAFF
j_call: TRBJ1-1
v_call: TRBV27

cdr3_aa: CASSGQSNEKLFF
j_call: TRBJ1-4
v_call: TRBV19

cdr3_aa: CASSQFRTSETQYF
j_call: TRBJ2-5
v_call: TRBV3-1/TRBV3-2

cdr3_aa: CASSPQGKETQYF
j_call: TRBJ2-5
v_call: TRBV11-2

cdr3_aa: CASSPNTPSTDTQYF
j_call: TRBJ2-3
v_call: TRBV18

cdr3_aa: CASSFSGSYTF
j_call: TRBJ1-2
v_call: TRBV12-3/TRBV12-4

cdr3_aa: CASAPSTGLNYGYTF
j_call: TRBJ1-2
v_call: TRBV6-5

cdr3_aa: CASSTLQVAEKLFF
j_call: TRBJ1-4
v_call: TRBV6-6

cdr3_aa: CASSFSGANYGYTF
j_call: TRBJ1-2
v_call: TRBV5-4

cdr3_aa: CASSLPSNQPQHF
j_call: TRBJ1-5
v_call: TRBV2

cdr3_aa: CATSDGQGARRDDEQYF
j_call: TRBJ2-7
v_call: TRBV24-1

cdr3_aa: CASSPIGRLVRTRYEQYF
j_call: TRBJ2-7
v_call: TRBV11-2

cdr3_aa: CASSSYRDRAGEQFF
j_call: TRBJ2-1
v_call: TRBV7-8

cdr3_aa: CASSTGGFTGELFF
j_call: TRBJ2-2
v_call: TRBV28

cdr3_aa: CASSEVYGTKVGNTIYF
j_call: TRBJ1-3
v_call: TRBV6-1

cdr3_aa: CASSDRTGGSGNTIYF
j_call: TRBJ1-3
v_call: TRBV6-1

cdr3_aa: CASDRVNTEAFF
j_call: TRBJ1-1
v_call: TRBV6-1

cdr3_aa: CASSTGRGNTIYF
j_call: TRBJ1-3
v_call: TRBV5-4

cdr3_aa: CASRRGGGTDTQYF
j_call: TRBJ2-3
v_call: TRBV25-1